This record covers a single T cell receptor (beta chain). The sample comes from a study of blood T cell repertoires in COVID-19. Enrolled through a virtual design, the participants were between 18 and 89 years of age and came from about two dozen US areas. The CDR3 runs 14 residues. Trimming removed 4 bases at V and 1 base at J, with 11 bases between. Per germline, CDR1 SGHNT and CDR2 YYREEE (reference sequence). Produced via immunoSEQ multiplex PCR; TCRdb's table is partial and in-frame only. The sample yields roughly 330,000 clones, about nine tenths seen once. The clonotype originates from a woman in her late teens or twenties who had recovered from COVID-19. What was sequenced was PBMCs or T cells enriched from blood (not recorded which). The chain is built from TRBV5-4 and TRBJ1-1, with no clear D. CDR3 in DNA: TGTGCCAGCAGCCCCGATCAGTCGAACACTGAAGCTTTCTTT. Translation gives CASSPDQSNTEAFF. Supplemented by reference TRBV5-4 and TRBJ1-1, the full variable domain reads ETGVTQSPTHLIKTRGQQVTLRCSSQSGHNTVSWYQQALGQGPQFIFQYYREEENGRGNFPPRFSGLQFPNYSSELNVNALELDDSALYLCASSPDQSNTEAFFGQGTRLTVV.